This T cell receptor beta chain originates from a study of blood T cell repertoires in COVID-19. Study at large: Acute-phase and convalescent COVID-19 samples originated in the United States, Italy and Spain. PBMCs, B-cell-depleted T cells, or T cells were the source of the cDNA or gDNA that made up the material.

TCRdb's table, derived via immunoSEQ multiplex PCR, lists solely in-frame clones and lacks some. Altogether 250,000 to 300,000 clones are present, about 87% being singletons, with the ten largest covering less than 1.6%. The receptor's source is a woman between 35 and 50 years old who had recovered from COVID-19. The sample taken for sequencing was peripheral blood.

CDR3 amino acids: CASSLGGTGHYEQYF. The CDR3 coding sequence is TGTGCCAGCAGCTTGGGGGGGACAGGACACTACGAGCAGTACTTC. J is TRBJ2-7 and V is TRBV5-6; 8 nucleotides line up with TRBD1. This CDR3 region has 15 residues. Germline-derived CDR1 and CDR2 are SGHDT and YYEEEE. With 0 bases clipped from V and 3 bases from J, the junction kept 5 bases outside the gene matches. The entire variable domain, with the rest obtained from reference TRBV5-6 and TRBJ2-7, is as follows: DAGVTQSPTHLIKTRGQQVTLRCSPKSGHDTVSWYQQALGQGPQFIFQYYEEEERQRGNFPDRFSGHQFPNYSSELNVNALLLGDSALYLCASSLGGTGHYEQYFGPGTRLTVT.